The 5 T cell receptor beta chains given below trace back to one sample, sequenced in a study of T cell responses to AZD1222 COVID-19 vaccine. Using immunoSEQ multiplex PCR, the repertoire was profiled, and TCRdb retains in-frame clones only, with some absent. Of about 83,000 clones listed, roughly 83% are singletons. The sequencing here drew on peripheral blood, taken on day 0 of AZD1222 vaccination. These receptors were taken from an adult in good health.

V and J are TRBV7-2 and TRBJ1-2; the D is unclear. Germline V gives CDR1 SGHTA, CDR2 FQGNSA. CDR3 size: 16 residues. V lost 6 bases to trimming and J lost 0 bases, with 17 bases between them. The CDR3 protein is CASRPGRATTNYGYTF. CDR3 in DNA: TGTGCCAGCAGACCTGGGAGGGCTACTACTAACTATGGCTACACCTTC.

The rearrangement uses TRBV2 and TRBJ2-7, with a tentative D call TRBD1 (5 bases). Trimming shortened V by 3 bases and J by 5 bases, and 11 bases separated the two germline ends. CDR1 SNHLY and CDR2 FYNNEI come from the germline V gene. CDR3 length: 13 amino acids. The CDR3 sequence: CASSDQGINEQYF. CDR3 bases: TGTGCCAGCAGTGATCAGGGTATAAACGAGCAGTACTTC.

The chain has TRBV9 and TRBJ2-2, with a weak D call TRBD2 (7 bases). V was cut by 0 bases and J by 12 bases, with 12 bases left in between. Germline assignment: CDR1 SGDLS and CDR2 YYNGEE. This CDR3 is 13 amino acids long. The CDR3 DNA is TGTGCCAGCAGCGTAGTAGGGGGGGCGAAGCTGTTTTTT. Translating gives CASSVVGGAKLFF.

The gene calls are TRBV9 and TRBJ1-6; no reliable D call. Germline V gives CDR1 SGDLS, CDR2 YYNGEE. V lost 7 bases to trimming and J lost 0 bases, with 8 bases between them. CDR3 size: 14 residues. CDR3 protein: CASQASSYNSPLHF. CDR3 coding DNA: TGTGCCAGCCAGGCGAGCTCCTATAATTCACCCCTCCACTTT. Full variable domain (rest looked up from reference TRBV9 and TRBJ1-6): DSGVTQTPKHLITATGQRVTLRCSPRSGDLSVYWYQQSLDQGLQFLIQYYNGEERAKGNILERFSAQQFPDLHSELNLSSLELGDSALYFCASQASSYNSPLHFGNGTRLTVT.

V usage is TRBV5-4 and J usage is TRBJ2-4, with a tentative D call TRBD2 (6 bases). Between the trimmed V and J ends, which lost 1 base and 0 bases, there was a span of 17 bases. The CDR3 sequence is 18 residues long. Germline CDR1 reads SGHNT; CDR2 reads YYREEE (reference sequence). This CDR3 reads CASSLQLGGNLAKNIQYF. The CDR3 DNA reads TGTGCCAGCAGCTTGCAGTTGGGGGGTAACTTAGCCAAAAACATTCAGTACTTC.